This paragraph covers one T cell receptor beta chain sequence. Its antigen remains unknown. In the PCR, 60 Vbeta and 13 Jbeta primers were used. Here immunoSEQ multiplex PCR was the method, and the copy in TCRdb shows in-frame clones only, minus some. The sample lists around 230,000 clones; 75% to 80% were seen once. The data derive from a study of cytomegalovirus exposure and HLA in healthy donors. Study-level information: Most donors, more than 80% of a few hundred genotyped, fell in the Caucasian-associated ancestry cluster. Whole-study results and caveats: Later analysis found that TCR beta chains associated with HLA were more clonally expanded than other, equally common chains.

Germline trimming cut 8 bases from V and 3 bases from J; bases unmatched to any gene: 24. This CDR3 has 20 amino acids. The rearrangement uses TRBV23-1 and TRBJ2-1, with 8 nucleotides matching TRBD1. TRBV23-1 is designated an ORF whose function remains uncertain. Specimen: PBMCs. This receptor was taken from a male donor in good health and CMV-seronegative. Here the CDR3 DNA reads TGCGCCAGCTTTGGGGGAGACAGGGGCCCCCCCCCTGTTGGCTACAATGAGCAGTTCTTC. It translates to CASFGGDRGPPPVGYNEQFF.